This T cell receptor (beta chain) came from a study of blood T cell repertoires in COVID-19 (TCRdb year 2020). In the study overall: Samples from collaborators originated in the United States, Italy and Spain and spanned both the acute and convalescent phases of COVID-19. The material from the prospective study consisted of cDNA or gDNA derived from T cells, B-cell-depleted T cells, or PBMCs. Subjects who had been exposed to COVID-19, were actively infected with it, or had recovered from it provided the deeply sampled blood TCRbeta repertoires that made up the dataset. The repertoires were released in a freely available public database meant as a resource for research on the immune response to SARS-CoV-2. The samples were drawn from two sources: the first 160 participants of the ongoing ImmuneRACE study, and 1,254 subjects contributed by 6 global collaborators. A de-identified subject ID, COVID-19 status, age in years and sex were almost always included in the sample metadata. HLA class I and class II types, where available, came from metadata supplied by the sample provider rather than from assay-based typing.

Each collaborating institution followed its own protocols to collect whole blood in K2EDTA tubes. For TCRbeta analysis, collaborators shipped samples in one of three forms: frozen whole blood, isolated PBMCs, or DNA extracted from either of those sample types. TCRbeta CDR3 regions were amplified from genomic DNA using the immunoSEQ Assay, a bias-controlled multiplex PCR. In the original analysis: The number of nucleated cells in each sample was estimated from the amplification of reference gene primers within the assay. To quantify the absolute abundance of each unique TCRbeta CDR3 rearrangement, sequence reads were collapsed and filtered. For each sample, productive Simpson clonality was calculated by taking the square root of Simpson's diversity index across productive rearrangements. TCRdb took over this immuneACCESS table, retaining in-frame rearrangements with V and J assigned. Such tables are incomplete; in checked studies, under half of the missing clones stem from an unresolved V gene, and the remainder is unexplained. Clone size and V and J calls were adopted from that table, with D and trimming inferred from the DNA. The sample yields hundreds of thousands of clones; 85% were counted once. The ten largest make up 4.1% of the sample.

Beyond this particular receptor, the publication reports: The amount of clinical and demographic metadata varied by source and participant and was provided uncurated.

Worth noting for this clone: Which antigen it targets is not known. There are no base qualities to consult, and no much larger clone falls within one base.

CDR1 and CDR2 were assigned from the germline V gene as SGHAT and FQNNGV. Ends trimmed: V by 0 bases, J by 1 base; bases unmatched to a gene: 6. The CDR3 starts with the cysteine, ends with the phenylalanine, and has 19 residues. CDR3 DNA is the only sequence kept; it has 57 bases, read in frame from the first base. The sample taken for sequencing was peripheral blood. This receptor was obtained from a woman in her 50s with active or convalescent COVID-19. The chain is encoded by TRBV11-2 joined to TRBJ1-6; TRBD1 aligns with 10 central bases. The DNA reads as follows: TGTGCCAGCAGCTTAGATTCGCCGGGACAGGGGTCCTATAATTCACCCCTCCACTTT. It translates as CASSLDSPGQGSYNSPLHF. Reference TRBV11-2 and TRBJ1-6 proteins supply the regions before and after the CDR3; the full variable domain is: EAGVAQSPRYKIIEKRQSVAFWCNPISGHATLYWYQQILGQGPKLLIQFQNNGVVDDSQLPKDRFSAERLKGVDSTLKIQPAKLEDSAVYLCASSLDSPGQGSYNSPLHFGNGTRLTVT.